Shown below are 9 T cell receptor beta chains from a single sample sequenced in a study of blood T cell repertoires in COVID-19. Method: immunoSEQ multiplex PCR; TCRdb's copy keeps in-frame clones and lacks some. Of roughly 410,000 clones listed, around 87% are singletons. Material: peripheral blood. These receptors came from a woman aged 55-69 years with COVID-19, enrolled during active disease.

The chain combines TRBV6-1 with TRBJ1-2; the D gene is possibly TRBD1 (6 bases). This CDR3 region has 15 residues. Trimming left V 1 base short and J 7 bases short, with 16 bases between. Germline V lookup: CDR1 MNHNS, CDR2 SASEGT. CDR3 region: CASSEGGGGMGGYTF. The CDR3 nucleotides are TGTGCCAGCAGTGAAGGAGGGGGGGGTATGGGTGGCTACACCTTC.

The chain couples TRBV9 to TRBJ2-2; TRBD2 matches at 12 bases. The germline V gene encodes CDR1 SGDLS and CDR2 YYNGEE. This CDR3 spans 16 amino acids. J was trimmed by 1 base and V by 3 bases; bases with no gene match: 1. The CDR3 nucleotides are TGTGCCAGCAGCGCGACTAGCGGGAGGAACACCGGGGAGCTGTTTTTT. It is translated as CASSATSGRNTGELFF.

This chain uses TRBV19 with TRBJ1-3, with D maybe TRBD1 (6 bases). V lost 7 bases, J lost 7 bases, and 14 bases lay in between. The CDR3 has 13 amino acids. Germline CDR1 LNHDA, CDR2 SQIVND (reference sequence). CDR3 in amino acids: CASKSQGTNTIYF. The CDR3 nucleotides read TGTGCCAGTAAATCACAGGGTACTAACACCATATATTTT.

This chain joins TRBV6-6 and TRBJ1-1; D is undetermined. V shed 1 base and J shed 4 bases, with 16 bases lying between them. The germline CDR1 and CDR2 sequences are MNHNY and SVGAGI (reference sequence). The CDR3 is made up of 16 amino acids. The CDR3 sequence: CASSYYSPGIGTEAFF. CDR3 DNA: TGTGCCAGCAGTTACTATTCGCCGGGGATTGGCACTGAAGCTTTCTTT.

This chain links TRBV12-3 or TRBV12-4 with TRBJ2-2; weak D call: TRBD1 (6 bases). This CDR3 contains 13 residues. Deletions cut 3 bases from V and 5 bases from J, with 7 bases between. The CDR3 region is CASSFQGTGELFF. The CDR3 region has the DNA TGTGCCAGCAGTTTTCAGGGGACCGGGGAGCTGTTTTTT.

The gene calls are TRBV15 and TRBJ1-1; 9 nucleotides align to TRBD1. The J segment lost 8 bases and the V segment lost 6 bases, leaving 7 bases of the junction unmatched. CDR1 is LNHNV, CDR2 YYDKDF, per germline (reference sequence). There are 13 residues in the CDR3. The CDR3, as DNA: TGTGCCACCAGTTTGGGACAGGGCTCCGAAGCTTTCTTT. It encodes CATSLGQGSEAFF.

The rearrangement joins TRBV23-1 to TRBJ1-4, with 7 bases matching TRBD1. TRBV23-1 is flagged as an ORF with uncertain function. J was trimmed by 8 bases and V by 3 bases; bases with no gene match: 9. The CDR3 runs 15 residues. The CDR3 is CASSQWTGGSEKLFF. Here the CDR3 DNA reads TGCGCCAGCAGTCAGTGGACAGGAGGTAGCGAAAAACTGTTTTTT.

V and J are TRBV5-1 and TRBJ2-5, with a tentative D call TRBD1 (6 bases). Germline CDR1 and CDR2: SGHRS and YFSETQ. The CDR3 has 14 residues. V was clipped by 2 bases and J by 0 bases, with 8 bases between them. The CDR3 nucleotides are TGCGCCAGCAGCTTCGACAGGTACCAAGAGACCCAGTACTTC. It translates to CASSFDRYQETQYF.

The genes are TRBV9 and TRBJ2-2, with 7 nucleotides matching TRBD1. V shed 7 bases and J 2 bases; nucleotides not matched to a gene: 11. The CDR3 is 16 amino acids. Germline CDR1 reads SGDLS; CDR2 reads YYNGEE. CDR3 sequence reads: CASAASGTENTGELFF. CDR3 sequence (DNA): TGTGCCAGCGCCGCCTCCGGGACAGAAAACACCGGGGAGCTGTTTTTT.